These 25 T cell receptor beta chains came from one sample sequenced in a study of PD-L1 blockade in urothelial cancer. Clones were read by immunoSEQ multiplex PCR, and TCRdb kept only the in-frame ones, dropping some. The repertoire consists of about 100,000 clones, with approximately 85% occurring once and the leading ten covering 2% to 2.5%. The sequenced sample was PBMCs, obtained around atezolizumab (anti-PD-L1) treatment. These receptors were collected from a man aged 45-65 years with urothelial cancer.

The chain recombines TRBV5-1 with TRBJ2-7; 9 positions agree with TRBD1. Germline V gives CDR1 SGHRS, CDR2 YFSETQ. Losses at the gene ends were 3 bases for V and 1 base for J; bases not matched to a gene: 5. The CDR3 runs 15 residues. This chain's CDR3 is CASSWDRDGSYEQYF. The CDR3 DNA sequence: TGCGCCAGCAGCTGGGACAGGGATGGATCCTACGAGCAGTACTTC.

V usage is TRBV19 and J usage is TRBJ1-2; a possible D gene is TRBD1 (6 bases). V lost 5 bases, J lost 4 bases, and 14 bases lay in between. There are 14 residues in the CDR3. Germline values: CDR1 LNHDA, CDR2 SQIVND (reference sequence). As DNA, the CDR3 is TGTGCCAGTAGTCCAGGGGCCCGGAGCTATGGCTACACCTTC. It codes for CASSPGARSYGYTF.

The J gene is TRBJ1-6, the V gene TRBV5-1; 9 bases are a match to TRBD1. V lost 1 base and J lost 5; bases outside the gene matches: 10. Germline loops: CDR1 SGHRS, CDR2 YFSETQ. CDR3 size: 18 residues. CDR3 sequence (DNA): TGCGCCAGCAGCTTGAGGCCGGGACAGGGAGTTAATAATTCACCCCTCCACTTT. Translating gives CASSLRPGQGVNNSPLHF.

V is TRBV6-9 and J is TRBJ2-7; 13 bases match TRBD2. Germline V gene data show CDR1 as MNHGY and CDR2 as SVAAGI. CDR3 length equals 16 residues. With V trimmed by 0 bases and J by 5 bases, 4 bases remained unmatched. CDR3 nucleotides: TGTGCCAGCAGTTATTCAGGACTAGCGGGAGTCCACGAGCAGTACTTC. Translated: CASSYSGLAGVHEQYF.

This chain connects TRBV5-6 to TRBJ2-5, with 7 bases identical to TRBD2. Trimming at V came to 7 bases and at J to 0 bases, leaving 18 bases not matched to a gene. The CDR3 spans 18 residues. Germline lookup yields CDR1 SGHDT and CDR2 YYEEEE. Here the CDR3 reads CASGMRENRKWYQETQYF. The CDR3 DNA sequence: TGTGCCAGCGGGATGCGGGAGAACCGTAAATGGTACCAAGAGACCCAGTACTTC.

The chain joins TRBV28 to TRBJ2-4; D might be TRBD1 (6 bases). V lost 3 bases and J 0 bases, leaving 15 bases between the germline ends. Germline assignment: CDR1 MDHEN and CDR2 SYDVKM. The CDR3 has 17 residues. CDR3: CASSFRKQGLAKNIQYF. The CDR3 bases are TGTGCCAGCAGTTTCCGCAAACAGGGTTTAGCCAAAAACATTCAGTACTTC.

The chain couples TRBV28 to TRBJ1-1; 9 nucleotides line up with TRBD1. Germline trimming cut 3 bases from V and 3 bases from J; bases unmatched to any gene: 8. Germline V gene sequence: CDR1 MDHEN, CDR2 SYDVKM. There are 16 residues in the CDR3. Here the CDR3 DNA reads TGTGCCAGCAGTTTCCCTTTAGGACAGGGGCACACTGAAGCTTTCTTT. This codes for CASSFPLGQGHTEAFF. Together with reference TRBV28 and TRBJ1-1, the CDR3 gives the full variable domain: DVKVTQSSRYLVKRTGEKVFLECVQDMDHENMFWYRQDPGLGLRLIYFSYDVKMKEKGDIPEGYSVSREKKERFSLILESASTNQTSMYLCASSFPLGQGHTEAFFGQGTRLTVV.

The chain couples TRBV18 to TRBJ2-7; 8 bases are shared with TRBD1. The V gene end was trimmed by 3 bases and the J gene end by 0 bases; junction bases not matched to a gene: 7. The CDR3 has 16 amino acids. Germline CDR1 is KGHSH and CDR2 is LQKENI. The CDR3 loop reads CASSPYSGGSSYEQYF. The CDR3 DNA follows: TGTGCCAGCTCACCGTACTCAGGGGGCTCCTCCTACGAGCAGTACTTC.

The chain employs TRBV25-1 and TRBJ2-3, with D tentatively TRBD1 (6 bases). The germline V and J ends were trimmed by 6 bases and 2 bases, with 12 bases remaining between them. CDR3 length: 14 residues. CDR1 is MGHDK, CDR2 SYGVNS, per germline. The DNA for the CDR3 is TGTGCCAGCAGCTCGGGACAAGTCACAGATACGCAGTATTTT. Translating gives CASSSGQVTDTQYF.

The genes are TRBV13 and TRBJ1-3, with 7 bases that match TRBD1. CDR3 size: 14 residues. Germline assignment: CDR1 PRHDT and CDR2 FYEKMQ (reference sequence). Trimming cost V 8 bases and J 6 bases; bases outside gene matches: 10. DNA for the CDR3: TGTGCCAGCCTCAACCGGGACAGCTTAAACACCATATATTTT. This gives the protein CASLNRDSLNTIYF. Looking up the rest from reference TRBV13 and TRBJ1-3 gives the full variable domain: AAGVIQSPRHLIKEKRETATLKCYPIPRHDTVYWYQQGPGQDPQFLISFYEKMQSDKGSIPDRFSAQQFSDYHSELNMSSLELGDSALYFCASLNRDSLNTIYFGEGSWLTVV.

This chain uses TRBV6-6 with TRBJ2-3; D is unresolved. V lost 4 bases and J lost 2, with 16 bases in between. CDR3 size: 16 residues. Germline loops: CDR1 MNHNY, CDR2 SVGAGI (reference sequence). CDR3 region: CASSSSDTPVTDTQYF. CDR3 DNA: TGTGCCAGCAGTTCATCTGACACCCCCGTCACAGATACGCAGTATTTT.

This clone turned up a few times. The V gene is TRBV7-2, the J gene TRBJ1-1; unclear D gene. Germline values: CDR1 SGHTA, CDR2 FQGNSA. V was trimmed by 1 base and J by 4 bases, leaving 10 bases between them. This CDR3 region has 14 residues. DNA for the CDR3: TGTGCCAGCAGCTTAGATGTCGGGTCCACTGAAGCTTTCTTT. This codes for CASSLDVGSTEAFF.

The chain uses TRBV18 and TRBJ1-5; 12 positions match TRBD1. The germline V gene has CDR1 KGHSH and CDR2 LQKENI. This CDR3 has 15 amino acids. Trimming cost V 3 bases and J 8 bases; bases outside gene matches: 5. The CDR3 DNA reads as TGTGCCAGCTCACCGGGACAGGGGGCGTCGGAGCCCCAGCATTTT. As protein: CASSPGQGASEPQHF.

The J gene is TRBJ2-3, the V gene TRBV18, with 7 nucleotides matching TRBD2. This CDR3 is built from 17 residues. The junction had 12 bases not matched to a gene; V was cut back by 3 bases and J by 3 bases. Germline CDR1 and CDR2: KGHSH and LQKENI. The CDR3 DNA sequence: TGTGCCAGCTCACCGACATTCATCAGCGGGGTAACAGATACGCAGTATTTT. This sequence encodes CASSPTFISGVTDTQYF.

The gene calls are TRBV5-1 and TRBJ1-2; unclear D gene. The ends were cut back, 5 bases at V and 6 bases at J, with 14 bases in the middle. The CDR3 runs to 13 residues. Germline V gene data show CDR1 as SGHRS and CDR2 as YFSETQ. CDR3 sequence reads: CASSSTPPDGYTF. Here the CDR3 DNA reads TGCGCCAGCAGTTCTACGCCCCCCGATGGCTACACCTTC. The variable domain in full, completed from reference TRBV5-1 and TRBJ1-2, reads KAGVTQTPRYLIKTRGQQVTLSCSPISGHRSVSWYQQTPGQGLQFLFEYFSETQRNKGNFPGRFSGRQFSNSRSEMNVSTLELGDSALYLCASSSTPPDGYTFGSGTRLTVV.

The CDR3 sequence: CASSLQGAADTQYF. The DNA of the CDR3 is TGTGCCAGCTCACTACAGGGGGCAGCAGATACGCAGTATTTT. The rearrangement links TRBV18 to TRBJ2-3; TRBD1 matches at 9 bases. V lost 4 bases, J lost 4 bases, and 3 bases stayed unmatched. CDR1 and CDR2 from the germline V gene are KGHSH and LQKENI. The CDR3 is made up of 14 amino acids. The variable domain in full, with the rest retrieved from reference TRBV18 and TRBJ2-3, is NAGVMQNPRHLVRRRGQEARLRCSPMKGHSHVYWYRQLPEEGLKFMVYLQKENIIDESGMPKERFSAEFPKEGPSILRIQQVVRGDSAAYFCASSLQGAADTQYFGPGTRLTVL.

This clone has more than one count but fewer than ten. The chain links TRBV12-1 to TRBJ2-3; the table's TRBD2 call for D was not verified on the DNA. TRBV12-1 is annotated as a pseudogene. This CDR3 contains 19 residues. The CDR3 protein is CASSIEYRRLAVNTDTQYF. DNA for the CDR3: TGTGCCAGCAGCATCGAATACCGGAGGCTAGCGGTAAACACAGATACGCAGTATTTT.

This rearrangement joins TRBV6-4 to TRBJ2-3; 8 bases are a match to TRBD1. The CDR3 covers 13 residues. CDR1 and CDR2 from the germline V gene are MRHNA and SNTAGT. The J segment lost 4 bases and the V segment lost 4 bases, leaving 1 base of the junction unmatched. The CDR3 loop reads CASSAQGADTQYF. Here the CDR3 DNA reads TGTGCCAGCAGTGCACAGGGGGCAGATACGCAGTATTTT.

The genes are TRBV7-8 and TRBJ2-5; 7 bases map to TRBD2. This CDR3 is 15 amino acids long. The germline V gene encodes CDR1 SGHVS and CDR2 FQNEAQ. Trimming cost V 5 bases and J 2 bases; bases outside gene matches: 8. Here the CDR3 reads CASSPGVGGQETQYF. Written as DNA, the CDR3 is TGTGCCAGCAGCCCCGGAGTCGGGGGGCAAGAGACCCAGTACTTC.

The V gene is TRBV7-9, the J gene TRBJ2-7, with 7 nucleotides matching TRBD1. Losses at the gene ends were 1 base for V and 3 bases for J; bases not matched to a gene: 9. This CDR3 has 16 amino acids. The germline V gene has CDR1 SEHNR and CDR2 FQNEAQ (reference sequence). The CDR3 loop is CASSLDQGQAGYEQYF. The CDR3 DNA reads as TGTGCCAGCAGCTTAGACCAAGGACAGGCGGGCTACGAGCAGTACTTC. Using reference TRBV7-9 and TRBJ2-7 for the parts outside the CDR3, the full variable domain is DTGVSQNPRHKITKRGQNVTFRCDPISEHNRLYWYRQTLGQGPEFLTYFQNEAQLEKSRLLSDRFSAERPKGSFSTLEIQRTEQGDSAMYLCASSLDQGQAGYEQYFGPGTRLTVT.

The J gene is TRBJ1-2, the V gene TRBV10-3, with 8 bases identical to TRBD1. CDR1 is ENHRY and CDR2 is SYGVKD in the germline V gene. The trim removed 4 bases at V and 2 bases at J, leaving 6 bases unmatched. CDR3 length: 15 residues. The CDR3: CAISATGTGNYGYTF. The CDR3 bases are TGTGCCATCAGTGCCACCGGGACAGGCAACTATGGCTACACCTTC.

This clone has a handful of counts. The V call is TRBV7-9, the J call TRBJ1-5; TRBD1 aligns across 11 bases. V was pared by 4 bases and J by 7 bases, with 6 bases of the junction left unmatched. The CDR3 runs 15 residues. CDR1 SEHNR and CDR2 FQNEAQ come from the germline V gene (reference sequence). The CDR3, as DNA: TGTGCCAGCAGCTCCGGGACAGGGGGACGGCAGCCCCAGCATTTT. Translation gives CASSSGTGGRQPQHF.

This chain connects TRBV7-2 to TRBJ2-6; D might be TRBD2 (6 bases). CDR3 length: 16 residues. From germline, CDR1 is SGHTA and CDR2 FQGNSA. Trimming removed 5 bases from V and 3 bases from J, with 14 bases in between. The CDR3 DNA is TGTGCCAGCAGCACCGGCGGGACTGGTGGGGCCAACGTCCTGACTTTC. Translating it yields CASSTGGTGGANVLTF.

The chain joins TRBV4-1 to TRBJ2-5; possible D gene TRBD2, 5 bases. Looked up from germline, CDR1 is MGHRA and CDR2 is YSYEKL. The CDR3 length is 19 residues. The ends were cut back, 1 base at V and 5 bases at J, with 26 bases in the middle. The CDR3 is CASSQVHNVALGIRETQYF. The CDR3 bases are TGCGCCAGCAGCCAAGTTCATAACGTTGCACTAGGAATCCGGGAGACCCAGTACTTC.

In its sample, this clone was seen a few times. This rearrangement joins TRBV2 to TRBJ2-7; 10 bases match TRBD2. CDR1 is SNHLY, CDR2 FYNNEI, per germline. The CDR3 length is 14 residues. Trimming cost V 7 bases and J 4 bases; bases outside gene matches: 7. As DNA, the CDR3 is TGTGCCAGCAAAGCAGCGGGAGGGCCTTACGAGCAGTACTTC. It encodes CASKAAGGPYEQYF.